The clone carrying this TCR beta chain occurred a few times. The sample originates from a study of identical twins. CDR3 length: 14 residues. Germline V gives CDR1 DFQATT, CDR2 SNEGSKA (reference sequence). The ends were cut back, 3 bases at V and 0 bases at J, with 9 bases in the middle. TCRdb reprocessed the 5' RACE reads via MiXCR and lists one record per CDR3 protein. Here the sample spans around 1.7 million distinct CDR3 sequences, about 31% being singletons. The chain joins TRBV20-1 to TRBJ2-1; maybe TRBD2 (5 bases). The sequence came from a newborn girl in good health. Sequenced sample: cord blood. The CDR3: CSASKRSSYNEQFF. The CDR3 DNA reads as TGCAGTGCTAGCAAGCGGAGCTCCTACAATGAGCAGTTCTTC.